One and the same sample provided the 5 T cell receptor beta chains below, sequenced in a study of neurological immune-mediated disorders. TCRdb re-derived calls from the 5' RACE reads in MiXCR, one entry per CDR3 protein. The sample holds about 52,000 distinct CDR3 sequences; 3.8% are singletons and the top ten take 6% to 7%. What was sequenced was PBMCs. These receptors all stem from a man between 60 and 75 years old with multiple sclerosis.

This clonotype was counted at least ten times. The chain recombines TRBV27 with TRBJ2-5, with 13 bases matching TRBD2. Germline V CDR1 and CDR2: MNHEY, SMNVEV (reference sequence). CDR3 length: 20 residues. The J segment lost 0 bases and the V segment lost 5 bases, leaving 15 bases of the junction unmatched. The CDR3 DNA reads as TGTGCCAGCAGTCTCCGCGCCGGGACTAGCGGGGCGCAAAACCAAGAGACCCAGTACTTC. Its protein product is CASSLRAGTSGAQNQETQYF.

Notes on this clonotype: The germline gene is not matched at one end of the junction; a read error may be the cause. V usage is TRBV9 and J usage is TRBJ2-5; D uncertain. CDR1 and CDR2 from the germline V gene are SGDLS and YYNGEE. The CDR3 has 12 residues. The CDR3 nucleotides are TGTGCCAGCAGCGCGTCTCAAGAGAACCAGTACTTC. Protein sequence: CASSASQENQYF.

Ten or more counts support this clonotype. CDR3 loop: CASSQDNQPQHF. CDR3 coding DNA: TGTGCCAGCAGCCAAGACAATCAGCCCCAGCATTTT. The gene calls are TRBV3-1 and TRBJ1-5, with D uncertain. V gave up 0 bases and J gave up 3 bases, with 0 bases separating them. The CDR3 totals 12 residues. Germline V CDR1 and CDR2: LGHDT, YNNKEL (reference sequence).

This clonotype occurred many times. The rearrangement joins TRBV6-6 to TRBJ1-5, with D unresolved. Between the trimmed V and J ends, which lost 4 bases and 11 bases, there was a span of 9 bases. Per the germline V gene, CDR1 is MNHNY and CDR2 is SVGAGI (reference sequence). The CDR3 runs to 11 residues. CDR3 nucleotide sequence: TGTGCCAGCAGTTCGGTGGAGTCCCAGCATTTT. Protein product: CASSSVESQHF.

This chain uses TRBV19 with TRBJ2-1; the D gene is possibly TRBD2 (5 bases). V was clipped by 6 bases and J by 6 bases, with 15 bases between them. Germline lookup yields CDR1 LNHDA and CDR2 SQIVND (reference sequence). The CDR3 is 14 amino acids. The CDR3 DNA is TGTGCCAGTAGCCGGGATCAACTGGGCAATGAGCAGTTCTTC. Encoded protein: CASSRDQLGNEQFF. Full variable domain (remainder filled in from reference TRBV19 and TRBJ2-1): DGGITQSPKYLFRKEGQNVTLSCEQNLNHDAMYWYRQDPGQGLRLIYYSQIVNDFQKGDIAEGYSVSREKKESFPLTVTSAQKNPTAFYLCASSRDQLGNEQFFGPGTRLTVL.